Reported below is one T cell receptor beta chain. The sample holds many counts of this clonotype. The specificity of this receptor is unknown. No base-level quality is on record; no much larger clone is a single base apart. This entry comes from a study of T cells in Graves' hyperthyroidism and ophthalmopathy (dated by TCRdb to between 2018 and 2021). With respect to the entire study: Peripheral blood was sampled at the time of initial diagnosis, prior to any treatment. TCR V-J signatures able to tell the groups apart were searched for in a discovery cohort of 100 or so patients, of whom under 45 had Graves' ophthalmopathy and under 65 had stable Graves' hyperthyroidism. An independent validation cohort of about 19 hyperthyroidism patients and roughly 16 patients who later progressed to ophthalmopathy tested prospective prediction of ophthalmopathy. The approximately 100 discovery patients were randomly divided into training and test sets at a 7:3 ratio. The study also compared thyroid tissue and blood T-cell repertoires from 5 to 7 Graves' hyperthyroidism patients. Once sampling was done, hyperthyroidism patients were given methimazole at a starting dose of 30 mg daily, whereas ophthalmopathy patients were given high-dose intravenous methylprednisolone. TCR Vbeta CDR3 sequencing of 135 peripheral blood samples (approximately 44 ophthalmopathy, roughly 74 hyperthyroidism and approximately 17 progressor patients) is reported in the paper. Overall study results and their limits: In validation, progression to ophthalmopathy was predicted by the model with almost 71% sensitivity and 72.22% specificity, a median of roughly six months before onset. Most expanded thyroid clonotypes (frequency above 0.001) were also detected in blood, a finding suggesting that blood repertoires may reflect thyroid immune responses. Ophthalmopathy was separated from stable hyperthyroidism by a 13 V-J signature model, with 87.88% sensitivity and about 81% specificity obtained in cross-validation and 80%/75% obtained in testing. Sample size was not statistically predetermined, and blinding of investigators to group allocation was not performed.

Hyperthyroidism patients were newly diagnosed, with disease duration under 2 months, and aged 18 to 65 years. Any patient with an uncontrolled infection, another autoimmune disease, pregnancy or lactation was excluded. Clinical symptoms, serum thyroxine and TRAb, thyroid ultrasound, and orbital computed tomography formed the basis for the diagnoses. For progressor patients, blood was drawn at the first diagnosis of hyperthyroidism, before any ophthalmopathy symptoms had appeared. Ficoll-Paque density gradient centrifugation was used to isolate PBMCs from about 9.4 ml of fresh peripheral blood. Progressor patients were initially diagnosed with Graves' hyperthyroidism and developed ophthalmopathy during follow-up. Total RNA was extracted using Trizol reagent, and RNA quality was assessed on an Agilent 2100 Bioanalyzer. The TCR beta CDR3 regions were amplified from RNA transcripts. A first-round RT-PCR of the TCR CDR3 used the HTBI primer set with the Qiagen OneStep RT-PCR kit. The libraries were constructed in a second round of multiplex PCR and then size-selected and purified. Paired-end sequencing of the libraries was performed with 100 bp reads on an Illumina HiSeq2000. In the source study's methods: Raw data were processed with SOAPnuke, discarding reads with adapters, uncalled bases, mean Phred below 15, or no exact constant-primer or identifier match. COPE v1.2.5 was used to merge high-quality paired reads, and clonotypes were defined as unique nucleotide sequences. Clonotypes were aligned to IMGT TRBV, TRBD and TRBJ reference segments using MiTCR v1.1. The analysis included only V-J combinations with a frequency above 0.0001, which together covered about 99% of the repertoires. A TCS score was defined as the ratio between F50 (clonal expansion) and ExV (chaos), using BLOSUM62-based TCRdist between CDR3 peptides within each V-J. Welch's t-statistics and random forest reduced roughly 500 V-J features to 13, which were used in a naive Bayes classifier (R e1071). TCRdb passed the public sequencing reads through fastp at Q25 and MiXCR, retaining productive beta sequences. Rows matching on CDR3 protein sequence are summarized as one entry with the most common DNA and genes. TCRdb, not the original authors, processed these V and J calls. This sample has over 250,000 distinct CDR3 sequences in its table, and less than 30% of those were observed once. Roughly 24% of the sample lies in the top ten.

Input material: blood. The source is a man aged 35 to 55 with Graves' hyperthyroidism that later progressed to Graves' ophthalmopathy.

The CDR3: CASSISGGASYEQYF. At the DNA level, the sequence is TGTGCCAGTAGTATCTCGGGCGGGGCTTCCTACGAGCAGTACTTC. The V and J segments used are TRBV19 and TRBJ2-7; the D segment could be TRBD2, given 6 matching bases. V is pared back by 3 bases and J by 1 base, with 13 bases lying between the germline termini. The CDR3 spans 15 residues, from the cysteine through the phenylalanine. CDR3 DNA only is kept here, 45 bases in frame from base 1. The germline V gene (reference sequence) supplies CDR1 LNHDA and CDR2 SQIVND.